This T cell receptor beta chain derives from a study of T-cell reconstitution after alpha-beta-depleted transplantation in children. The sample holds many counts of this clonotype. Unique molecular identifiers were used to barcode this TCRbeta library. TCRdb re-analysed the PCR reads in MiXCR, keeping a single row per CDR3 protein. Among 300,000 or so distinct CDR3 sequences listed, 9.5% to 10% were seen once. CDR3 size: 17 residues. Germline CDR1 MDHEN, CDR2 SYDVKM. Trimming left V 1 base short and J 3 bases short, with 18 bases between. Here the sequenced sample was PBMCs from the stem cell graft donor, taken from the stem cell graft. V and J are TRBV28 and TRBJ2-5; possibly TRBD1 or TRBD2 for D (5 bases each). The source is a human donor who donated a stem cell graft to a child with SCID. CDR3 nucleotide sequence: TGTGCCAGCAGTTTATTCACCTTTGGGACGGTGGAAGAGACCCAGTACTTC. The encoded protein is CASSLFTFGTVEETQYF. Full variable domain (rest looked up from reference TRBV28 and TRBJ2-5): DVKVTQSSRYLVKRTGEKVFLECVQDMDHENMFWYRQDPGLGLRLIYFSYDVKMKEKGDIPEGYSVSREKKERFSLILESASTNQTSMYLCASSLFTFGTVEETQYFGPGTRLLVL.